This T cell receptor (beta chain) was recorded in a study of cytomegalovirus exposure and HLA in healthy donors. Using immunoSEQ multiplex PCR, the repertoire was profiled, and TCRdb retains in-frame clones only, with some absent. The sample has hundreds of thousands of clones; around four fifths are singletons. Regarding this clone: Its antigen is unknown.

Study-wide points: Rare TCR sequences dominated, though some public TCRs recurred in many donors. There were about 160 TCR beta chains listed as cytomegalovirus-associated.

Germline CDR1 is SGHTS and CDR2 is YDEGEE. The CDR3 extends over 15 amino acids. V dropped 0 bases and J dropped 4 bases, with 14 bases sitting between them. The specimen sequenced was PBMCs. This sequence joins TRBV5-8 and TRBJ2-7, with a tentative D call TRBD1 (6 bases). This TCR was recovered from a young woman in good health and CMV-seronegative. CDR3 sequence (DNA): TGTGCCAGCAGCTTGGGCCAGGGGTTGGATTACGAGCAGTACTTC. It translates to CASSLGQGLDYEQYF.